The present T cell receptor beta chain was sequenced within a study of CD8+ T cells in alopecia areata. Following RNA extraction, reverse transcription yielded cDNA that acted as the sequencing template. Libraries were prepared by immunoSEQ multiplex PCR; TCRdb keeps only in-frame clonotypes and omits some of them. This sample yields 150,000 to 200,000 clones, of which 58% are seen a single time; 5.5% belongs to the top ten. Study-level points and caveats: Sequenced scalp T cells also include alphabeta T cells resident in normal skin.

Specified treatment: oral pan-JAK inhibitor, 5-10 mg twice daily. This clone was seen only once. What it recognizes is unknown. This clonotype was sampled from a human donor with alopecia areata. Here the sequenced sample was CD4+ T cells sorted from blood, taken at week 24, from a patient treated with tofacitinib.

For the CDR3, the DNA is TGTGCCAGCAGCCGTGCGGGGGGCGCTAAAAACATTCAGTACTTC. It is translated as CASSRAGGAKNIQYF. J is TRBJ2-4 and V is TRBV7-9; 8 bases agree with TRBD2. The V gene's germline CDR1 is SEHNR and CDR2 FQNEAQ (reference sequence). This CDR3 contains 15 residues. V lost 5 bases to trimming and J lost 4 bases; unmatched junction nucleotides: 7.